This TCR beta chain was sequenced in a study of OX40 agonist ivuxolimab in advanced cancers. Profiled with immunoSEQ multiplex PCR; TCRdb holds only in-frame clones, not every one. The table has approximately 90,000 clones, 70% to 90% seen once; the top ten hold 3% to 4%. Trimming removed 4 bases at V and 5 bases at J, with 12 bases between. The CDR3 is made up of 13 amino acids. CDR1 and CDR2 (germline): MGHRA, YSYEKL. The clonotype originates from an adult with an advanced solid tumor such as melanoma, head and neck, liver or kidney cancer. The sample was CD4+ or CD8+ T cells sorted from blood, taken in a trial of the OX40 agonist ivuxolimab. The rearrangement links TRBV4-1 to TRBJ2-7, with D perhaps TRBD2 (5 bases). The CDR3 protein is CASSPAGADEQYF. The CDR3 bases are TGCGCCAGCAGCCCGGCGGGTGCGGACGAGCAGTACTTC.